One sample yielded the 4 T cell receptor beta chains listed below, sequenced in a study of tissue T cells after allogeneic stem cell transplantation. The repertoire was sequenced with immunoSEQ multiplex PCR; TCRdb's copy has only in-frame clones and lacks some. This sample has a few thousand clones, with approximately 52% found just once. This sample's time point: mouse harvest day 7 after allogeneic transplant. Tail vein injection delivered 10^7 T-cell-depleted bone marrow cells and 10^6 splenic CD5+ T cells. Sequencing was carried out using gut tissue. These receptors were collected from a female BALB/c mouse given C57BL/6 T cells with graft-versus-host disease after an allogeneic hematopoietic cell transplant.

In this sample, this clone turned up a few times. The listed genes are named as in mouse. Read coverage stops 1 residue before the CDR3 terminus; the germline J gene supplies the remainder. The chain carries TRBV26 and TRBJ2-5, with 7 bases aligning to TRBD2. After removal of 4 bases from V and 2 bases from J, the junction contained 3 bases not matched to a gene. Germline CDR1 and CDR2: KGHPV and FQNQEV (reference sequence). This CDR3 contains 14 residues. The CDR3 protein is CASSPLGPQDTQYF. The sequenced part of the CDR3 DNA is TGTGCCAGCAGTCCACTGGGGCCCCAAGACACCCAGTAC.

As regards this clone: Mouse names are used for the genes. The CDR3 extends 1 residue past the end of the read, so its final part is completed from the germline J gene. The V and J genes are TRBV24 and TRBJ2-5; perhaps TRBD1 as D (5 bases). The V gene lost 2 bases and the J gene lost 3 bases, with 6 bases spanning the gap. The CDR3 runs to 13 residues. Germline CDR1 is KGHTA and CDR2 is FRNEEI. The CDR3 here is CASSLRQQDTQYF. CDR3 DNA, as far as it was read: TGTGCCAGCAGTCTGAGACAGCAAGACACCCAGTAC.

About this clone itself: Genes and germline are mouse. CDR3 bases read: TGCTCCAGCAGTCCGGGACATAGTGCAGAAACGCTGTAT. Translating gives CSSSPGHSAETLY. Given in full, the CDR3 is CSSSPGHSAETLYF. V usage is TRBV23 and J usage is TRBJ2-3; the table gives TRBD1 as D, unverified against the DNA. The read falls 1 residue short of the CDR3 end, and the missing part is taken from the germline J gene. Germline V CDR1 and CDR2: KGHTA, FQNQQP. CDR3 length equals 14 residues.

On this clone itself: Mouse gene names apply. The CDR3 end is not reached by the read, which stops 1 residue before it; the germline J gene fills it in. The chain has TRBV13-3 and TRBJ2-3; TRBD1 agrees at 8 bases. The V gene end was trimmed by 3 bases and the J gene end by 0 bases; junction bases not matched to a gene: 0. This CDR3 contains 14 residues. The germline V gene has CDR1 NNHDY and CDR2 SYVADS. This chain's CDR3 is CASSGTGSAETLYF. The sequenced CDR3 bases are TGTGCCAGCAGTGGGACAGGGAGTGCAGAAACGCTGTAT.